These T cell receptor beta chains were read from a single sample in a study of blood T cell repertoires in COVID-19. The method was immunoSEQ multiplex PCR; TCRdb's version includes in-frame clones alone and lacks a portion of them. The profile shows roughly 250,000 clones, roughly nine tenths of them singletons. The sample consisted of PBMCs or T cells enriched from blood (not recorded which). The receptors here all came from a woman aged 25 to 39 with acute COVID-19. CDR3s include the opening cysteine and the closing phenylalanine or tryptophan. The order of the fields is clone size, J gene, V gene, D gene, CDR3 protein, CDR3 DNA. D genes are given only for firm matches. Not all rows give a size; the values are once, few, many and, for expanded clones, a class.

-	TRBJ2-2	TRBV9	-	CASTRVTGELFF	TGTGCCAGCACCCGGGTGACCGGGGAGCTGTTTTTT
-	TRBJ2-1	TRBV5-1	TRBD2	CASSEGTSGYNEQFF	TGCGCCAGCAGCGAAGGGACTAGCGGGTACAATGAGCAGTTCTTC
-	TRBJ2-3	TRBV15	-	CATSRVGVGTDTQYF	TGTGCCACCAGCAGAGTCGGGGTTGGGACAGATACGCAGTATTTT
-	TRBJ2-2	TRBV7-3	-	CASSPGSPPGELFF	TGTGCCAGCAGCCCCGGGTCACCCCCCGGGGAGCTGTTTTTT
-	TRBJ2-7	TRBV19	-	CASSMVAVSPGEQYF	TGTGCCAGTAGTATGGTTGCGGTCTCACCGGGGGAGCAGTACTTC
-	TRBJ2-3	TRBV13	TRBD2	CASSLRGGSTDTQYF	TGTGCCAGCAGCTTGCGGGGGGGCTCCACAGATACGCAGTATTTT
many	TRBJ1-1	TRBV5-4	TRBD1	CASSPRTGQNTEAFF	TGTGCCAGCAGCCCACGGACAGGTCAGAACACTGAAGCTTTCTTT
-	TRBJ1-2	TRBV7-8	-	CASSRAGGGYGYTF	TGTGCCAGCAGCCGTGCTGGAGGCGGCTATGGCTACACCTTC
-	TRBJ1-2	TRBV12-3/TRBV12-4	-	CASSYSGQEGTF	TGTGCCAGCAGTTACTCGGGGCAGGAGGGGACCTTC
-	TRBJ2-3	TRBV19	-	CASSIPTGYTDTQYF	TGTGCCAGTAGTATCCCAACGGGGTACACAGATACGCAGTATTTT
-	TRBJ1-2	TRBV28	-	CASRLTPNYGYTF	TGTGCCAGCAGGTTGACACCCAACTATGGCTACACCTTC
-	TRBJ2-7	TRBV6-5	TRBD1	CASSYVGTGGYEQYF	TGTGCCAGCAGTTACGTCGGGACAGGGGGCTACGAGCAGTACTTC
-	TRBJ1-1	TRBV5-6	TRBD1	CASSLGQGFTEAFF	TGTGCCAGCAGCTTAGGACAGGGGTTCACTGAAGCTTTCTTT
-	TRBJ1-3	TRBV7-9	TRBD1	CASRQGVGGNTIYF	TGTGCCAGCAGACAGGGGGTAGGAGGAAACACCATATATTTT
-	TRBJ1-1	TRBV5-5	TRBD1	CASSWTGIGTEAFF	TGTGCCAGCAGCTGGACAGGGATCGGCACTGAAGCTTTCTTT
-	TRBJ2-3	TRBV10-3	-	CAIANTDTQYF	TGTGCCATCGCTAACACAGATACGCAGTATTTT
-	TRBJ1-6	TRBV5-1	TRBD1	CASSTGVNNSPLHF	TGCGCCAGCAGCACAGGGGTTAATAATTCACCCCTCCACTTT
-	TRBJ1-5	TRBV12-3/TRBV12-4	-	CASSRQGNQPQHF	TGTGCCAGCAGTCGACAAGGAAATCAGCCCCAGCATTTT
-	TRBJ1-2	TRBV6-5	-	CASSRSGGGYTF	TGTGCCAGCAGCCGTAGTGGCGGCGGCTACACCTTC
few	TRBJ1-5	TRBV28	TRBD1	CASSPLTGSGQPQHF	TGTGCCAGCAGTCCGCTGACAGGGTCAGGTCAGCCCCAGCATTTT
-	TRBJ2-1	TRBV3-1/TRBV3-2	-	CASSLIGGSDEQFF	TGTGCCAGCAGCCTAATCGGGGGAAGCGATGAGCAGTTCTTC
-	TRBJ1-5	TRBV2	-	CASSEVSGGNQPQHF	TGTGCCAGCAGTGAAGTTAGTGGTGGCAATCAGCCCCAGCATTTT
-	TRBJ2-5	TRBV7-7	TRBD2	CASSSLGGQETQYF	TGTGCTAGCAGCTCCCTGGGGGGGCAAGAGACCCAGTACTTC
-	TRBJ2-1	TRBV7-9	-	CASRPDSFNEQFF	TGTGCCAGCAGACCTGACAGCTTCAATGAGCAGTTCTTC
-	TRBJ1-3	TRBV2	-	CASSGTARRNTIYF	TGTGCCAGCAGTGGGACAGCGAGAAGAAACACCATATATTTT
few	TRBJ2-3	TRBV10-1	TRBD1	CASSSGTGVSTDTQYF	TGCGCCAGCAGTTCCGGGACAGGGGTTAGCACAGATACGCAGTATTTT
-	TRBJ2-5	TRBV10-2	-	CASSQNQETQYF	TGCGCCAGCAGTCAGAACCAAGAGACCCAGTACTTC
-	TRBJ1-2	TRBV2	TRBD1	CASSWTGGLGGYTF	TGTGCCAGCAGTTGGACAGGGGGTTTAGGCGGCTACACCTTC
-	TRBJ1-2	TRBV9	-	CASIKGETGRDEGYTF	TGTGCCAGCATTAAAGGAGAGACAGGAAGGGATGAGGGCTACACCTTC